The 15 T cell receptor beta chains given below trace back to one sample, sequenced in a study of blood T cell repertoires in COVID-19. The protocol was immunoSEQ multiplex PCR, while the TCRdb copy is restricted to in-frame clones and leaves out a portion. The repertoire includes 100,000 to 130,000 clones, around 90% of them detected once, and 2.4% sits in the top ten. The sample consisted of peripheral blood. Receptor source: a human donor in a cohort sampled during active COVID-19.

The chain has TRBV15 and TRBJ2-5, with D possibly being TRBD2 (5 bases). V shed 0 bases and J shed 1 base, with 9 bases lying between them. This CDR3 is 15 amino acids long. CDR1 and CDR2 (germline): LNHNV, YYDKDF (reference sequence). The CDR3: CATSRETGFQETQYF. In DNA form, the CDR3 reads TGTGCCACCAGCAGAGAAACGGGATTCCAAGAGACCCAGTACTTC.

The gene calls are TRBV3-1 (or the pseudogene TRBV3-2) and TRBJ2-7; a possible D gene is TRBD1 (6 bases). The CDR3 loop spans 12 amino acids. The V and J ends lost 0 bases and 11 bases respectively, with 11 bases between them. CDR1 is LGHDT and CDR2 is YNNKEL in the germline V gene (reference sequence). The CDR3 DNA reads TGTGCCAGCAGCCAAGAGAACAGGGTGGAGTACTTC. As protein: CASSQENRVEYF.

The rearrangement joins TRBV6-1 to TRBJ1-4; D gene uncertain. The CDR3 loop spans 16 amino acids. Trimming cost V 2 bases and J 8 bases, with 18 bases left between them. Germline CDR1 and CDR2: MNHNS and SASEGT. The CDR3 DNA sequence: TGTGCCAGCAGTGAATTCGACTCCATAAGAGGGGAAAAACTGTTTTTT. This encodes CASSEFDSIRGEKLFF.

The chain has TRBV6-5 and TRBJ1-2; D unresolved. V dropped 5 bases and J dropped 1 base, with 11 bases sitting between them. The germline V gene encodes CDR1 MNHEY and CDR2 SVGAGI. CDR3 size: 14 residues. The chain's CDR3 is CASSTNGVNYGYTF. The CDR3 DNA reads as TGTGCCAGCAGTACGAACGGGGTTAACTATGGCTACACCTTC.

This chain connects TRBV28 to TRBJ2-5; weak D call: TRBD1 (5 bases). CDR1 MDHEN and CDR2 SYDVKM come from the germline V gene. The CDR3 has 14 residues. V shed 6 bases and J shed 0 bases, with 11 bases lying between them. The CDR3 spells CASSKTGYQETQYF. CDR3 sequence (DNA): TGTGCCAGCAGCAAAACAGGATACCAAGAGACCCAGTACTTC.

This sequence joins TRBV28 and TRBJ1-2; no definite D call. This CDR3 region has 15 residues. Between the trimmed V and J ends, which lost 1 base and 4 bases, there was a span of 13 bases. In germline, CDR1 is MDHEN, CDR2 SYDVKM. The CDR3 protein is CASSLFPEGGYGYTF. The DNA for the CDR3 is TGTGCCAGCAGTTTATTTCCAGAGGGCGGCTATGGCTACACCTTC.

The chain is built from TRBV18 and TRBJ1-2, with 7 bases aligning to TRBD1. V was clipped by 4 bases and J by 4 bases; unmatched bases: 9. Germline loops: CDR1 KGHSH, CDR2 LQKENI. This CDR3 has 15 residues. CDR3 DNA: TGTGCCAGCTCACGGCTACAGGGGCCAGCCTATGGCTACACCTTC. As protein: CASSRLQGPAYGYTF. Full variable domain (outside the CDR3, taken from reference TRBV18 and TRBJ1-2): NAGVMQNPRHLVRRRGQEARLRCSPMKGHSHVYWYRQLPEEGLKFMVYLQKENIIDESGMPKERFSAEFPKEGPSILRIQQVVRGDSAAYFCASSRLQGPAYGYTFGSGTRLTVV.

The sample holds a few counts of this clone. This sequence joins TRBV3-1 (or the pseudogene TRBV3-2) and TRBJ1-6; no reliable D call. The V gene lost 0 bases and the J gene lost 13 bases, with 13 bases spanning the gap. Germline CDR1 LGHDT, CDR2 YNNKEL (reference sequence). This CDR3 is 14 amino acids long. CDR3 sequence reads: CASSQDVSRTPLHF. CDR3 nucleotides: TGTGCCAGCAGCCAAGATGTAAGCCGTACGCCCCTCCACTTT.

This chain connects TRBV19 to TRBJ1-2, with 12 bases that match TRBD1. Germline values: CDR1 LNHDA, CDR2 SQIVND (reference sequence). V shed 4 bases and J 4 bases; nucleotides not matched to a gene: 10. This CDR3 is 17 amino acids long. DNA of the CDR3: TGTGCCAGTAGTACTACCGGGACAGGGGGCTTTGTCTATGGCTACACCTTC. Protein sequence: CASSTTGTGGFVYGYTF.

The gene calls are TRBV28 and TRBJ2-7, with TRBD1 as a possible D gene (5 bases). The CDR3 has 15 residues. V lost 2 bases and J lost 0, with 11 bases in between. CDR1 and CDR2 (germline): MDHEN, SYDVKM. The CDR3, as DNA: TGTGCCAGCAGTTTAAGCGCAGGGCCCTCCTACGAGCAGTACTTC. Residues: CASSLSAGPSYEQYF.

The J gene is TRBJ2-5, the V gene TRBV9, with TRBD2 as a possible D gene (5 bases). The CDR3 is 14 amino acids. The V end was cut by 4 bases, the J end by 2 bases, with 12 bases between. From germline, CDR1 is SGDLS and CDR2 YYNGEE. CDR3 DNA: TGTGCCAGCAGCCTCCTCGGGGAGCAAGAGACCCAGTACTTC. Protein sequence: CASSLLGEQETQYF.

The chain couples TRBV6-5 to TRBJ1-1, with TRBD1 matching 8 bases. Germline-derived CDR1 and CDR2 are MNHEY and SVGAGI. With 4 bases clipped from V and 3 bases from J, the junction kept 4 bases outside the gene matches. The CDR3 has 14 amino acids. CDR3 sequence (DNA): TGTGCCAGCAGTTCTGGACAGGGCCACACTGAAGCTTTCTTT. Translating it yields CASSSGQGHTEAFF.

CDR3 nucleotide sequence: TGTGCCAGCTCACCACAGGGGCTCTCCTACAATGAGCAGTTCTTC. It yields the protein CASSPQGLSYNEQFF. The chain joins TRBV18 to TRBJ2-1, with D perhaps matching TRBD1 (5 bases). Trimming left V 1 base short and J 0 bases short, with 7 bases between. The CDR3 is 15 amino acids. Germline V gene data show CDR1 as KGHSH and CDR2 as LQKENI.

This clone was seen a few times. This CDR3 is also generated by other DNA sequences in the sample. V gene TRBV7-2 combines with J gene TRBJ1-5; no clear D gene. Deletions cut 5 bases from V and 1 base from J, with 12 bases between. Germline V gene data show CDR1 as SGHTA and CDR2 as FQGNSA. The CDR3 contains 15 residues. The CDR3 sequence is CASSPLRGSNQPQHF. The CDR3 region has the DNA TGTGCCAGCAGCCCCCTGCGAGGGAGCAATCAGCCCCAGCATTTT.

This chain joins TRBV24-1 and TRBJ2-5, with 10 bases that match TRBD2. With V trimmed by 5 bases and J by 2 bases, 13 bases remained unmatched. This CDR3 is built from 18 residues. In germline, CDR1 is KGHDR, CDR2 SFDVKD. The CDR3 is CATSVGGSSGSGQETQYF. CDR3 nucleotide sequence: TGTGCCACCAGTGTAGGCGGGTCTAGCGGGAGTGGGCAAGAGACCCAGTACTTC.